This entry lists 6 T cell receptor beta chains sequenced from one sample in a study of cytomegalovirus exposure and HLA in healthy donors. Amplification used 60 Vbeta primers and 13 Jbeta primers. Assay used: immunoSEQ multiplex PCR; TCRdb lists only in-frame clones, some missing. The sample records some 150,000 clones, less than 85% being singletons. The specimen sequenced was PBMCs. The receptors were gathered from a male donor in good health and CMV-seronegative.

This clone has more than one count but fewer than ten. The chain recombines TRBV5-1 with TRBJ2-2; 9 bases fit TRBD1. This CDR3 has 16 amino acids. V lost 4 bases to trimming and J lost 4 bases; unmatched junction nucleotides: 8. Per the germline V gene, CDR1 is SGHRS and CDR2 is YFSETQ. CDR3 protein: CASSRSPTGGTGELFF. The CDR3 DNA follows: TGCGCCAGCAGCCGCTCTCCGACAGGGGGCACCGGGGAGCTGTTTTTT. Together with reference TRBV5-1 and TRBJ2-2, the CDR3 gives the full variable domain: KAGVTQTPRYLIKTRGQQVTLSCSPISGHRSVSWYQQTPGQGLQFLFEYFSETQRNKGNFPGRFSGRQFSNSRSEMNVSTLELGDSALYLCASSRSPTGGTGELFFGEGSRLTVL.

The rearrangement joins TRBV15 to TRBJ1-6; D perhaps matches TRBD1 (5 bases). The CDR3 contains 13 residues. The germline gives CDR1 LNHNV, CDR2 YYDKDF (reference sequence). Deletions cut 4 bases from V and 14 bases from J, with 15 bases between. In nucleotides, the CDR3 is TGTGCCACCAGCATAAAACGGGGGGGGTCCCTCCACTTT. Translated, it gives CATSIKRGGSLHF.

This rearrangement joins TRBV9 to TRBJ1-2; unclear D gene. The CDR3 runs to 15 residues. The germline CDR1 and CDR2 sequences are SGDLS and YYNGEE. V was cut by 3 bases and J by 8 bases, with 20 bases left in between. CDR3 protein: CASSAHTSSARGYTF. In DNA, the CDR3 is TGTGCCAGCAGCGCACATACCTCGTCGGCGAGGGGCTACACCTTC. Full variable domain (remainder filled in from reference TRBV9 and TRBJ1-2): DSGVTQTPKHLITATGQRVTLRCSPRSGDLSVYWYQQSLDQGLQFLIQYYNGEERAKGNILERFSAQQFPDLHSELNLSSLELGDSALYFCASSAHTSSARGYTFGSGTRLTVV.

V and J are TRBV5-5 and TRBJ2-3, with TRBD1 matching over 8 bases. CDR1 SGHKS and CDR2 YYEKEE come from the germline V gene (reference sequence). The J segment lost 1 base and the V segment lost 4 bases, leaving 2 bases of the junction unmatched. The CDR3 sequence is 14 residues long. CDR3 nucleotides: TGTGCCAGCAGCCTGGACAGGGGCACAGATACGCAGTATTTT. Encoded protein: CASSLDRGTDTQYF.

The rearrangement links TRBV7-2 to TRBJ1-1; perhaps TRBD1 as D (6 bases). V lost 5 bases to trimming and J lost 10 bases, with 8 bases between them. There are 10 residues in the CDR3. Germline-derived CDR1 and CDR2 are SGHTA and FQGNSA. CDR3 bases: TGTGCCAGCAGCGCAGGGGTAGCTTTCTTT. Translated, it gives CASSAGVAFF.

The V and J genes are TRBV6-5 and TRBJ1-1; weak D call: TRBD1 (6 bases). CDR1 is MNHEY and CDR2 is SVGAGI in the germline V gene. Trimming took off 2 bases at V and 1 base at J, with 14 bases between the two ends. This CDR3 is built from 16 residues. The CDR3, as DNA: TGTGCCAGCAGTTACCCGAGGGGGGGCCCGAACACTGAAGCTTTCTTT. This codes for CASSYPRGGPNTEAFF.